A single sample is the source of the 8 T cell receptor beta chains below, sequenced in a study of T cell responses to AZD1222 COVID-19 vaccine. Clones were read by immunoSEQ multiplex PCR, and TCRdb kept only the in-frame ones, dropping some. The table includes some 170,000 clones, over 75% detected once. The sample in question was peripheral blood, obtained 28 days after the second AZD1222 dose. These receptors were collected from an adult who received the AZD1222 COVID-19 vaccine.

This clone occurred once. The chain uses TRBV9 and TRBJ2-2; TRBD1 agrees at 7 bases. The CDR3 runs 17 residues. Germline V gives CDR1 SGDLS, CDR2 YYNGEE. With 4 bases clipped from V and 5 bases from J, the junction kept 14 bases outside the gene matches. This CDR3 reads CASSSRATGIGTGELFF. The CDR3 nucleotides are TGTGCCAGCAGCTCCCGGGCGACAGGGATAGGGACCGGGGAGCTGTTTTTT.

The J gene is TRBJ1-6, the V gene TRBV6-5; a possible D gene is TRBD1 (6 bases). Trimming shortened V by 4 bases and J by 10 bases, and 17 bases separated the two germline ends. CDR1 and CDR2 (germline): MNHEY, SVGAGI. This CDR3 spans 15 amino acids. In nucleotides, the CDR3 is TGTGCCAGCAGTTTCACAGGGTCCGCTGGGTCACCCCTCCACTTT. Amino acid sequence: CASSFTGSAGSPLHF.

Notes on this clone: In the same sample, other DNA sequences code for this CDR3. CDR3 in DNA: TGTGCCAGCTCACCAGGGACAGATACGCAGTATTTT. It codes for CASSPGTDTQYF. The rearrangement links TRBV18 to TRBJ2-3; D is unresolved. Germline V gene lookup returns CDR1 KGHSH and CDR2 LQKENI. V lost 2 bases and J 3 bases, leaving 3 bases between the germline ends. The CDR3 length is 12 residues.

This clone has only a few counts. V and J are TRBV5-1 and TRBJ2-1; D is unclear. The CDR3 has 13 residues. Germline loops: CDR1 SGHRS, CDR2 YFSETQ. Trimming pared 3 bases from V and 0 bases from J, leaving 4 bases between. In DNA form, the CDR3 reads TGCGCCAGCAGCTCGAGCTCCTACAATGAGCAGTTCTTC. Residues: CASSSSSYNEQFF.

This clone was counted once. The chain combines TRBV5-1 with TRBJ1-4; 9 nucleotides match TRBD1. Germline values: CDR1 SGHRS, CDR2 YFSETQ. V was clipped by 4 bases and J by 2 bases; unmatched bases: 12. There are 18 residues in the CDR3. The CDR3, as DNA: TGCGCCAGCAGCCCTAAAGGGACAGGGCGATTTACTAATGAAAAACTGTTTTTT. It encodes CASSPKGTGRFTNEKLFF.

The chain has TRBV27 and TRBJ1-2; D might be TRBD1 (5 bases). Trimming stripped 3 bases from V and 0 bases from J, with 14 bases between. Germline V gene data show CDR1 as MNHEY and CDR2 as SMNVEV (reference sequence). The CDR3 is 16 residues long. DNA of the CDR3: TGTGCCAGCAGTTTGCTAGAAGGGGAAACTAACTATGGCTACACCTTC. Its translation is CASSLLEGETNYGYTF.

The chain employs TRBV18 and TRBJ1-2; D perhaps matches TRBD1 (6 bases). V was clipped by 5 bases and J by 4 bases, with 17 bases between them. Germline V gene sequence: CDR1 KGHSH, CDR2 LQKENI. This CDR3 has 15 amino acids. Here the CDR3 reads CASSVSQGTAYGYTF. DNA for the CDR3: TGTGCCAGCTCAGTATCTCAGGGGACCGCCTATGGCTACACCTTC.

This clone has only one observation. The V gene is TRBV30, the J gene TRBJ1-5; possibly TRBD1 for D (5 bases). V gave up 5 bases and J gave up 0 bases, with 8 bases separating them. The germline V gene has CDR1 GTSNPN and CDR2 SVGIG (reference sequence). CDR3 length: 13 amino acids. The DNA of the CDR3 is TGTGCCTGGGGGGACGGTAGCAATCAGCCCCAGCATTTT. It encodes CAWGDGSNQPQHF.